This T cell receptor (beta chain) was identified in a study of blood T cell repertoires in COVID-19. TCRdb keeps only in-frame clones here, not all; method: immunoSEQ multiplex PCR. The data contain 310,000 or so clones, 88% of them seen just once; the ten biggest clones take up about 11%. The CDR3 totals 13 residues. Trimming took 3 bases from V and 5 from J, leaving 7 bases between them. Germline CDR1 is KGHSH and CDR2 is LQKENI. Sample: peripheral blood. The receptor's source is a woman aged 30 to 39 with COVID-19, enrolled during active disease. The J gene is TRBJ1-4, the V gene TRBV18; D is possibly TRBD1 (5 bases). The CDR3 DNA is TGTGCCAGCTCACCGAAGGGGAATGAAAAACTGTTTTTT. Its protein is CASSPKGNEKLFF.